Below are 29 T cell receptor beta chains sequenced from a single sample in a study of early T cells in non-severe SARS-CoV-2 infection. TCRdb redid the calling of the 5' RACE reads with MiXCR, one entry per CDR3 protein. Found here are about 33,000 distinct CDR3 sequences, 4% to 5% of them singletons; the top ten hold approximately 8.5%. Specimen: whole blood. These receptors were taken from an adult who was a healthcare worker with PCR-confirmed SARS-CoV-2 infection or an uninfected control (not recorded which).

This clonotype was picked up many times. This chain uses TRBV20-1 with TRBJ1-2; D gene unclear. The CDR3 runs to 11 residues. Germline CDR1 reads DFQATT; CDR2 reads SNEGSKA (reference sequence). V lost 3 bases and J lost 2, with 4 bases in between. The CDR3 loop is CSARRNYGYTF. The CDR3 coding sequence is TGCAGTGCTAGGAGGAACTATGGCTACACCTTC.

This clonotype was seen at least ten times. This rearrangement joins TRBV14 to TRBJ2-1; D uncertain. V lost 1 base and J 12 bases, leaving 7 bases between the germline ends. Germline V gives CDR1 SGHDN, CDR2 FVKESK. The CDR3 consists of 11 residues. This CDR3 reads CASSQVGRQFF. Written as DNA, the CDR3 is TGTGCCAGCAGCCAAGTGGGCCGGCAGTTCTTC.

The sample holds many counts of this clonotype. The chain carries TRBV9 and TRBJ2-1; 15 positions agree with TRBD2. J was trimmed by 0 bases and V by 3 bases; bases with no gene match: 10. CDR3 length: 20 amino acids. Germline loops: CDR1 SGDLS, CDR2 YYNGEE. This chain's CDR3 is CASSGVSGTSGGNSYNEQFF. CDR3 DNA sequence: TGTGCCAGCAGCGGTGTATCCGGGACTAGCGGGGGGAACTCCTACAATGAGCAGTTCTTC.

The sample holds many counts of this clonotype. The CDR3 protein is CASSLAPRTNTDTQYF. In nucleotides, the CDR3 is TGCGCCAGCAGCTTGGCCCCTAGGACAAACACAGATACGCAGTATTTT. V gene TRBV5-1 combines with J gene TRBJ2-3; D possibly corresponds to TRBD1 (5 bases). V lost 0 bases, J lost 2 bases, and 13 bases lay in between. CDR3 length: 16 amino acids. The germline CDR1 and CDR2 sequences are SGHRS and YFSETQ.

This clonotype was seen only a few times. The V call is TRBV5-1, the J call TRBJ2-6; D assignment may be TRBD1 or TRBD2 (5 bases each). V lost 7 bases, J lost 0 bases, and 11 bases lay in between. Per germline, CDR1 SGHRS and CDR2 YFSETQ. The CDR3 covers 15 residues. The DNA for the CDR3 is TGCGCCAGCCACCGGGACCCCTCTGGGGCCAACGTCCTGACTTTC. It encodes CASHRDPSGANVLTF.

In its sample, this clonotype was seen many times. V gene TRBV3-1 combines with J gene TRBJ2-5; D assignment may be TRBD1 or TRBD2 (6 bases each). Per the germline V gene, CDR1 is LGHDT and CDR2 is YNNKEL (reference sequence). The CDR3 sequence is 17 residues long. V gave up 0 bases and J gave up 3 bases, with 17 bases separating them. CDR3 nucleotide sequence: TGTGCCAGCAGCCAAGATCGGGGGACAAGCGAGAAAGAGACCCAGTACTTC. This gives the protein CASSQDRGTSEKETQYF.

This clonotype was detected ten times or more. This chain joins TRBV12-3 or TRBV12-4 and TRBJ2-3; no clear D gene. This CDR3 spans 14 amino acids. With 3 bases removed from V and 2 bases from J, the gap between germline ends came to 9 bases. In DNA form, the CDR3 reads TGTGCCAGCAGTTTCCAAGCGACCACAGATACGCAGTATTTT. Translating gives CASSFQATTDTQYF.

This clonotype was found many times. The chain employs TRBV28 and TRBJ1-1; no reliable D call. The CDR3 has 12 amino acids. The V gene's germline CDR1 is MDHEN and CDR2 SYDVKM. V lost 4 bases to trimming and J lost 5 bases, with 8 bases between them. This chain's CDR3 is CASSSIWTEAFF. The DNA for the CDR3 is TGTGCCAGCAGTTCCATCTGGACTGAAGCTTTCTTT.

This clonotype showed up many times. The chain links TRBV28 to TRBJ2-3, with D unresolved. Looked up from germline, CDR1 is MDHEN and CDR2 is SYDVKM. Trimming removed 7 bases at V and 0 bases at J, with 8 bases between. The CDR3 has 13 amino acids. CDR3 in amino acids: CASTVESTDTQYF. For the CDR3, the DNA is TGTGCCAGCACAGTGGAGAGCACAGATACGCAGTATTTT.

This clonotype was recorded at least ten times. The junction departs from the called germline gene at one end, perhaps through a read error. The gene calls are TRBV15 and TRBJ1-2; a weak D match, TRBD1 (5 bases). The CDR3 sequence is 14 residues long. Germline CDR1 is LNHNV and CDR2 is YYDKDF (reference sequence). The chain's CDR3 is CATSPRRQSDGYTF. The CDR3, as DNA: TGTGCCACCAGCCCTAGGAGACAGTCTGATGGTTACACCTTC. Looking up the rest from reference TRBV15 and TRBJ1-2 gives the full variable domain: DAMVIQNPRYQVTQFGKPVTLSCSQTLNHNVMYWYQQKSSQAPKLLFHYYDKDFNNEADTPDNFQSRRPNTSFCFLDIRSPGLGDTAMYLCATSPRRQSDGYTFGSGTRLTVV.

This clonotype was observed many times. This chain uses TRBV29-1 with TRBJ2-6, with D hard to call. CDR3 length: 14 amino acids. The germline V gene encodes CDR1 SQVTM and CDR2 ANQGSEA. V lost 2 bases and J 0 bases, leaving 5 bases between the germline ends. CDR3 nucleotides: TGCAGCGTTGAACAGGACTCTGGGGCCAACGTCCTGACTTTC. Translation: CSVEQDSGANVLTF.

This clonotype was counted at least ten times. The chain combines TRBV13 with TRBJ2-2; possibly TRBD1 for D (5 bases). The length of the CDR3 is 15 residues. Germline CDR1 is PRHDT and CDR2 is FYEKMQ (reference sequence). V was clipped by 2 bases and J by 6 bases, with 13 bases between them. CDR3: CASSLRAGLSGELFF. DNA of the CDR3: TGTGCCAGCAGCTTACGTGCAGGGTTGTCCGGGGAGCTGTTTTTT.

This clonotype was counted between two and nine times. The genes are TRBV14 and TRBJ2-1; TRBD2 matches 9 bases. The CDR3 runs to 16 residues. The V gene end was trimmed by 1 base and the J gene end by 7 bases; junction bases not matched to a gene: 8. The germline V gene encodes CDR1 SGHDN and CDR2 FVKESK. CDR3 sequence reads: CASSQGIGLAKNEQFF. The CDR3 DNA reads as TGTGCCAGCAGCCAAGGAATAGGACTAGCGAAGAATGAGCAGTTCTTC.

The gene calls are TRBV7-9 and TRBJ2-1; 12 positions match TRBD2. V lost 4 bases, J lost 7 bases, and 8 bases stayed unmatched. This CDR3 is 16 amino acids long. Germline-derived CDR1 and CDR2 are SEHNR and FQNEAQ (reference sequence). The CDR3 sequence: CASSSSGGAFGNEQFF. The CDR3 nucleotides are TGTGCCAGCAGCTCTAGCGGGGGGGCCTTCGGGAATGAGCAGTTCTTC.

This clonotype was seen many times. This chain uses TRBV19 with TRBJ2-6, with D hard to call. Germline V gives CDR1 LNHDA, CDR2 SQIVND (reference sequence). The CDR3 consists of 18 residues. The V end lost 4 bases, the J end lost 0 bases, and 16 bases lay between the germline ends. The CDR3 loop reads CASSSIGIQYSGANVLTF. CDR3 sequence (DNA): TGTGCCAGTAGTAGCATAGGTATTCAGTACTCTGGGGCCAACGTCCTGACTTTC. Complete variable domain (other parts from reference TRBV19 and TRBJ2-6): DGGITQSPKYLFRKEGQNVTLSCEQNLNHDAMYWYRQDPGQGLRLIYYSQIVNDFQKGDIAEGYSVSREKKESFPLTVTSAQKNPTAFYLCASSSIGIQYSGANVLTFGAGSRLTVL.

This clonotype came up a few times. The rearrangement links TRBV29-1 to TRBJ2-3; D gene uncertain. The germline CDR1 and CDR2 sequences are SQVTM and ANQGSEA. There are 14 residues in the CDR3. Trimming shortened V by 0 bases and J by 4 bases, and 11 bases separated the two germline ends. The CDR3, as DNA: TGCAGCGTTGAAGATGGAAAAGGCGCAGATACGCAGTATTTT. This gives the protein CSVEDGKGADTQYF.

Ten or more counts support this clonotype. This chain links TRBV19 with TRBJ1-5; D uncertain. The CDR3 totals 13 residues. Looked up from germline, CDR1 is LNHDA and CDR2 is SQIVND (reference sequence). The V end lost 9 bases, the J end lost 9 bases, and 18 bases lay between the germline ends. The CDR3 nucleotides read TGTGCCAGCGACGACGGCCCCAATAGGCCCCAGCATTTT. This translates into CASDDGPNRPQHF.

This clonotype was recorded at least ten times. The chain combines TRBV4-1 with TRBJ1-6; 7 bases are shared with TRBD1. From germline, CDR1 is MGHRA and CDR2 YSYEKL. This CDR3 is 17 amino acids long. J lost 7 bases, V lost 6 bases, and 15 bases had no gene match. The CDR3 bases are TGCGCCAGCAGTGAAAACAGGGGAATGATTACGAATTCACCCCTCCACTTT. Translated: CASSENRGMITNSPLHF.

This clonotype has more than one count but fewer than ten. This chain connects TRBV11-2 to TRBJ2-7; 9 nucleotides align to TRBD2. The CDR3 runs 17 residues. V was clipped by 6 bases and J by 2 bases; unmatched bases: 14. Germline values: CDR1 SGHAT, CDR2 FQNNGV. DNA for the CDR3: TGTGCCAGCAGACCCTTGACGCGAGCGGGGGGACCCTACGAGCAGTACTTC. Translation: CASRPLTRAGGPYEQYF. The full variable domain, its missing parts supplied by reference TRBV11-2 and TRBJ2-7, is EAGVAQSPRYKIIEKRQSVAFWCNPISGHATLYWYQQILGQGPKLLIQFQNNGVVDDSQLPKDRFSAERLKGVDSTLKIQPAKLEDSAVYLCASRPLTRAGGPYEQYFGPGTRLTVT.

Points on this clonotype: One end of the junction varies from germline; a read error may be responsible. The genes are TRBV18 and TRBJ2-6; a weak D match, TRBD1 (6 bases). The CDR3 is 17 amino acids. Germline V gene data show CDR1 as KGHSH and CDR2 as LQKENI. CDR3 sequence: CASADSSLSSGANVPTF. The CDR3 DNA reads as TGTGCCAGCGCGGACAGCTCCTTAAGCTCTGGGGCCAACGTCCCGACTTTC.

This clonotype was observed many times. V usage is TRBV18 and J usage is TRBJ1-3; 10 nucleotides agree with TRBD1. J lost 1 base, V lost 3 bases, and 6 bases had no gene match. The CDR3 is made up of 17 amino acids. The V gene's germline CDR1 is KGHSH and CDR2 LQKENI. The CDR3 is CASSPGQGIPSGNTIYF. In DNA form, the CDR3 reads TGTGCCAGCTCACCGGGACAGGGGATTCCTTCTGGAAACACCATATATTTT.

This clonotype was detected many times. The gene calls are TRBV24-1 and TRBJ2-3, with TRBD1 identical over 8 bases. Trimming removed 2 bases from V and 6 bases from J; junction bases left unmatched: 3. The CDR3 runs to 14 residues. CDR1 and CDR2 (germline): KGHDR, SFDVKD. The CDR3 region has the DNA TGTGCCACCAGTGATTACTACAGGGGGGATACGCAGTATTTT. It encodes CATSDYYRGDTQYF.

The chain couples TRBV5-1 to TRBJ1-2, with D tentatively TRBD1 (5 bases). The CDR3 consists of 13 residues. CDR1 and CDR2 from the germline V gene are SGHRS and YFSETQ. Trimming stripped 2 bases from V and 4 bases from J, with 9 bases between. CDR3 residues: CASSFDSPYGYTF. The CDR3 DNA follows: TGCGCCAGCAGCTTCGACAGCCCCTATGGCTACACCTTC.

This clonotype was detected ten times or more. The chain links TRBV30 to TRBJ1-2, with 8 bases aligning to TRBD1. The germline gives CDR1 GTSNPN, CDR2 SVGIG (reference sequence). The CDR3 is made up of 13 amino acids. The trim removed 1 base at V and 8 bases at J, leaving 6 bases unmatched. This CDR3 is CAWSEDRGWGYTF. The CDR3 DNA follows: TGTGCCTGGAGTGAAGACAGGGGCTGGGGCTACACCTTC.

This clonotype was seen many times. The V gene is TRBV3-1, the J gene TRBJ2-1, with 7 bases fitting TRBD2. CDR1 is LGHDT and CDR2 is YNNKEL in the germline V gene (reference sequence). The CDR3 loop spans 17 amino acids. V lost 4 bases, J lost 0 bases, and 9 bases stayed unmatched. The CDR3 protein is CASSPITRGSSYNEQFF. CDR3 in DNA: TGTGCCAGCAGCCCTATAACGCGGGGGAGCTCCTACAATGAGCAGTTCTTC.

This clonotype was counted ten times or more. The chain recombines TRBV20-1 with TRBJ2-4, with D possibly matching TRBD2 (7 bases). The CDR3 contains 13 residues. Germline V gene sequence: CDR1 DFQATT, CDR2 SNEGSKA (reference sequence). V was shortened by 3 bases and J by 5 bases, with 11 bases between the two germline ends. CDR3 DNA: TGCAGTGCTAGCCGCGGGGGCCAAAACATTCAGTACTTC. This gives the protein CSASRGGQNIQYF.

In this sample, this clonotype turned up many times. V is TRBV7-8 and J is TRBJ2-5; 8 positions agree with TRBD2. V was clipped by 5 bases and J by 2 bases; unmatched bases: 10. The germline V gene encodes CDR1 SGHVS and CDR2 FQNEAQ. There are 16 residues in the CDR3. In DNA, the CDR3 is TGTGCCAGCAGCCCAAGGGGGACTAGGGGGCAAGAGACCCAGTACTTC. The encoded protein is CASSPRGTRGQETQYF. The entire variable domain, with the rest obtained from reference TRBV7-8 and TRBJ2-5, is as follows: GAGVSQSPRYKVAKRGQDVALRCDPISGHVSLFWYQQALGQGPEFLTYFQNEAQLDKSGLPSDRFFAERPEGSVSTLKIQRTQQEDSAVYLCASSPRGTRGQETQYFGPGTRLLVL.

This clonotype was seen repeatedly, ten times or more. The chain has TRBV7-9 and TRBJ1-5, with a weak D call TRBD1 (5 bases). Deletions cut 1 base from V and 2 bases from J, with 12 bases between. Germline V gene data show CDR1 as SEHNR and CDR2 as FQNEAQ (reference sequence). This CDR3 is built from 16 residues. CDR3 amino acids: CASSLVGRDGNQPQHF. The CDR3 region has the DNA TGTGCCAGCAGCTTAGTTGGCAGGGATGGCAATCAGCCCCAGCATTTT.

This clonotype was observed a handful of times. The chain couples TRBV12-3 or TRBV12-4 to TRBJ2-3; D may match TRBD1 or TRBD2 (5 bases each). V shed 3 bases and J shed 7 bases, with 14 bases lying between them. The CDR3 extends over 14 amino acids. The CDR3 spells CASSFSGTQNTQYF. CDR3 sequence (DNA): TGTGCCAGCAGTTTTTCAGGGACGCAAAATACGCAGTATTTT.